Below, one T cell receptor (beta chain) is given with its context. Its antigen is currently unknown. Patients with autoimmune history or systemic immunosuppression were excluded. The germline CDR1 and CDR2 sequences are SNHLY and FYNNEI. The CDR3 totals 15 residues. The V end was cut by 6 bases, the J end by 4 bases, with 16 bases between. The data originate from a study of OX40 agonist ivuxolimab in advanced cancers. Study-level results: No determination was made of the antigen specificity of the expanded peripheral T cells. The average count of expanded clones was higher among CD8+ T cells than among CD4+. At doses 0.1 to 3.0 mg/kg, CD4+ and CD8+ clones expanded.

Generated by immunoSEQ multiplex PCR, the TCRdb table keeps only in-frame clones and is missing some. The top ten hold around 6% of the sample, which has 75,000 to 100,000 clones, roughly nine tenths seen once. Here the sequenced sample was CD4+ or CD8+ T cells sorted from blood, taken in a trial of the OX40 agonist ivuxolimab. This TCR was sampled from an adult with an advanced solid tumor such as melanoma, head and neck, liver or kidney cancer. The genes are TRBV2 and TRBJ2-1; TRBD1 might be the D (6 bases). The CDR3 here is CASRATGTRYNEQFF. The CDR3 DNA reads TGTGCCAGCAGGGCCACAGGGACCAGATACAATGAGCAGTTCTTC.